The clone carrying this T cell receptor (beta chain) was seen repeatedly, ten times or more. The data stem from a study of neurological immune-mediated disorders. Germline values: CDR1 MNHEY, CDR2 SVGAGI. After removal of 5 bases from V and 8 bases from J, the junction contained 5 bases not matched to a gene. The CDR3 runs to 14 residues. From 15-18 subjects, over 180 million TCR-beta sequences were obtained in each sequencing run. TCRdb re-called the 5' RACE reads with MiXCR, one entry per CDR3 protein. The profile shows about 29,000 distinct CDR3 sequences, around 3.2% of them singletons. Sequences were obtained from PBMCs. J is TRBJ1-6 and V is TRBV6-5; 8 bases are shared with TRBD1. The origin of this receptor is a woman aged 25 to 39 with multiple sclerosis. Here the CDR3 reads CASSRQGTYSPLHF. DNA of the CDR3: TGTGCCAGCAGTAGACAGGGGACCTATTCACCCCTCCACTTT.